This T cell receptor beta chain was sequenced during a study of control samples from healthy donors and cancer patients. Clones were read by immunoSEQ multiplex PCR, and TCRdb kept only the in-frame ones, dropping some. The sample holds 150,000 to 200,000 clones; approximately 94% are singletons and the top ten take roughly 1.5%. V lost 1 base, J lost 0 bases, and 0 bases stayed unmatched. Germline V lookup: CDR1 SGHDT, CDR2 YYEEEE. CDR3 length: 14 residues. The sequenced sample was blood. This clonotype originated in a man aged 30-40 years in good health. The chain combines TRBV5-6 with TRBJ1-2; 7 nucleotides agree with TRBD1. The CDR3 nucleotides read TGTGCCAGCAGCTTGCAGGGGGCTAACTATGGCTACACCTTC. Amino acid sequence: CASSLQGANYGYTF.